This T cell receptor beta chain was identified in a study of monozygotic twins with inflammatory bowel disease. The RNA usage for each TCR library was approximately 3,500 ng of total RNA. TCRdb reanalyzed the 5' RACE reads, giving one entry per CDR3 protein sequence and no DNA. The sample table sets out some 330,000 distinct CDR3 sequences. A remark on this clonotype: The antigen remains unidentified.

General study points: For IBD, no single strong associated signal or clonotype was supported. Clonotypes shared with others were fewer in IBD patients than in healthy twins, especially with disease activity.

The sequencing sample was made of blood. This sequence originates from a human donor with ulcerative colitis or Crohn's disease, or a healthy co-twin of an affected twin (not recorded which).

CDR3: CSVESRSTDTQYF. This chain links TRBV29-1 with TRBJ2-3. Germline assignment: CDR1 SQVTM and CDR2 ANQGSEA. This CDR3 contains 13 residues.